This TCR beta chain was obtained from a study of T cells in Graves' hyperthyroidism and ophthalmopathy. General study points: Most thyroid clonotypes expanded above 0.001 were also detected in blood.

Patients aged 18 to 65 had newly diagnosed hyperthyroidism that had lasted under 2 months. Clinical symptoms, serum thyroxine, TRAb, thyroid ultrasound and orbital computed tomography informed diagnoses. As concerns this clonotype: The antigen remains undetermined.

The CDR3 has 15 residues. From germline, CDR1 is SGHTS and CDR2 YDEGEE. J gave up 0 bases and V 4 bases, and 3 bases lay outside the gene matches. Regions amplified from RNA transcripts were the TCR beta CDR3 regions. First-round RT-PCR of the TCR CDR3 relied on the HTBI primer set. From the multiplex PCR reads, TCRdb called clonotypes with MiXCR, one entry per CDR3 protein. The top ten clones hold around a tenth of a sample with more than 300,000 distinct CDR3 sequences, approximately 13% of them seen once. Input material: blood. This sequence joins TRBV5-8 and TRBJ1-5; 8 positions match TRBD1. The clonotype originates from a woman aged 18-29 years with Graves' hyperthyroidism. CDR3 DNA: TGTGCCAGCAGCAGGACAGGGAATAGCAATCAGCCCCAGCATTTT. Encoded protein: CASSRTGNSNQPQHF.